Described below is a single T cell receptor (beta chain) sequence and its context. Its antigen is unknown. This sample was taken from a study of T cell repertoires in cytomegalovirus infection. One entry per CDR3 protein results from TCRdb running MiXCR on the reads. The table records 200,000 to 250,000 distinct CDR3 sequences, 35% to 45% of them present only once. V was pared by 5 bases and J by 1 base, with 11 bases between. This CDR3 has 14 amino acids. Germline loops: CDR1 MNHEY, CDR2 SMNVEV (reference sequence). The V and J genes are TRBV27 and TRBJ2-5, with D possibly matching TRBD1 (5 bases). Sample: CD8+ T cells from cultured PBMCs, taken from culture after CMV antigen stimulation. The origin of this receptor is a human donor in good health (CMV status not recorded). Some clones in this sample may be carry-over from other donors' samples. CDR3 protein: CASSPRTRQETQYF. As DNA, the CDR3 is TGTGCCAGCAGTCCCCGGACACGCCAAGAGACCCAGTACTTC.